The 24 T cell receptor beta chains presented below share a single source sample, sequenced in a study of blood T cell repertoires in COVID-19. Measured with immunoSEQ multiplex PCR; TCRdb has only the in-frame clones, and not every one. The sample holds 250,000 or so clones, roughly nine tenths seen once. Specimen: peripheral blood. Receptors were obtained from a woman in her forties who had recovered from COVID-19.

The rearrangement joins TRBV6-5 to TRBJ2-4, with 7 bases fitting TRBD2. Trimming took 0 bases from V and 0 from J; bases not matched to a gene: 2. This CDR3 is built from 16 residues. Germline assignment: CDR1 MNHEY and CDR2 SVGAGI. The CDR3 DNA is TGTGCCAGCAGTTACTCAAGCGGGACAGCCAAAAACATTCAGTACTTC. It translates to CASSYSSGTAKNIQYF.

The chain joins TRBV6-5 to TRBJ1-1, with a tentative D call TRBD1 (5 bases). Germline V gene data show CDR1 as MNHEY and CDR2 as SVGAGI. This CDR3 is 16 amino acids long. The V end lost 2 bases, the J end lost 1 base, and 14 bases lay between the germline ends. CDR3 bases: TGTGCCAGCAGTTACCATGGGCGGGGGGAGAACACTGAAGCTTTCTTT. It specifies CASSYHGRGENTEAFF.

V and J are TRBV19 and TRBJ2-2; 7 nucleotides line up with TRBD1. Losses at the gene ends were 7 bases for V and 7 bases for J; bases not matched to a gene: 12. Germline V gene sequence: CDR1 LNHDA, CDR2 SQIVND (reference sequence). The CDR3 is 15 amino acids. DNA of the CDR3: TGTGCCAGTAATGAGGGGGCGGTGGTAGGCGGGGAGCTGTTTTTT. It is translated as CASNEGAVVGGELFF.

J is TRBJ2-4 and V is TRBV30; the match to TRBD2 covers 7 bases. This CDR3 comprises 12 residues. Germline V lookup: CDR1 GTSNPN, CDR2 SVGIG (reference sequence). V shed 5 bases, J shed 12 bases, and the junction held 10 bases outside the gene matches. This CDR3 reads CAWGLGSRAQYF. DNA of the CDR3: TGTGCCTGGGGACTAGGGAGTAGGGCTCAGTACTTC.

The chain uses TRBV5-4 and TRBJ1-2, with TRBD1 as a possible D gene (5 bases). From germline, CDR1 is SGHNT and CDR2 YYREEE (reference sequence). Trimming left V 2 bases short and J 7 bases short, with 15 bases between. The length of the CDR3 is 14 residues. CDR3 loop: CASSLVGLSVGYTF. Here the CDR3 DNA reads TGTGCCAGCAGCTTAGTGGGACTGAGCGTTGGCTACACCTTC.

The V call is TRBV27, the J call TRBJ2-2; D might be TRBD2 (6 bases). This CDR3 has 17 amino acids. CDR1 MNHEY and CDR2 SMNVEV come from the germline V gene (reference sequence). V was cut by 4 bases and J by 4 bases, with 19 bases left in between. In nucleotides, the CDR3 is TGTGCCAGCAGTTCGGGGGAGTCTATGGGACGCACCGGGGAGCTGTTTTTT. The encoded protein is CASSSGESMGRTGELFF.

The chain carries TRBV5-1 and TRBJ1-1; 8 bases match TRBD1. The CDR3 sequence is 14 residues long. In germline, CDR1 is SGHRS, CDR2 YFSETQ. Unmatched junction bases numbered 6, after V lost 4 bases and J lost 4 bases. This CDR3 reads CASSPPGGGTEAFF. The CDR3, as DNA: TGCGCCAGCAGCCCGCCAGGGGGCGGCACTGAAGCTTTCTTT. The full variable domain, rest sourced from reference TRBV5-1 and TRBJ1-1, is KAGVTQTPRYLIKTRGQQVTLSCSPISGHRSVSWYQQTPGQGLQFLFEYFSETQRNKGNFPGRFSGRQFSNSRSEMNVSTLELGDSALYLCASSPPGGGTEAFFGQGTRLTVV.

The rearrangement uses TRBV6-5 and TRBJ1-1; D is unresolved. Germline loops: CDR1 MNHEY, CDR2 SVGAGI. The CDR3 loop spans 13 amino acids. Trimming took off 0 bases at V and 6 bases at J, with 8 bases between the two ends. As DNA, the CDR3 is TGTGCCAGCAGTTACTCGTTCGGGGCTGAAGCTTTCTTT. Translated: CASSYSFGAEAFF.

This clone came up many times. The rearrangement joins TRBV11-2 to TRBJ2-3; perhaps TRBD2 as D (7 bases). The CDR3 is 15 amino acids. V was pared by 1 base and J by 5 bases, with 13 bases between. The V gene's germline CDR1 is SGHAT and CDR2 FQNNGV. The CDR3 protein is CASSLVGGRRDTQYF. The CDR3 DNA follows: TGTGCCAGCAGCTTAGTGGGGGGGCGCAGAGATACGCAGTATTTT.

The gene calls are TRBV5-8 and TRBJ2-1, with TRBD2 matching 10 bases. With 0 bases clipped from V and 9 bases from J, the junction kept 9 bases outside the gene matches. This CDR3 has 16 residues. Germline assignment: CDR1 SGHTS and CDR2 YDEGEE. In DNA form, the CDR3 reads TGTGCCAGCAGCTTGGGAAGTACTAGCGGGATTGTTGAGCAGTTCTTC. Amino acids: CASSLGSTSGIVEQFF.

This clone was seen a single time. The chain uses TRBV6-5 and TRBJ2-7; the match to TRBD2 covers 11 bases. V gave up 7 bases and J gave up 7 bases; unmatched junction bases: 9. The CDR3 sequence is 14 residues long. Germline V gene sequence: CDR1 MNHEY, CDR2 SVGAGI. The CDR3 sequence: CASTPTSGTVEQYF. Here the CDR3 DNA reads TGTGCCAGCACCCCGACTAGCGGGACTGTTGAGCAGTACTTC.

The chain carries TRBV4-1 and TRBJ1-1; D call uncertain. V lost 0 bases to trimming and J lost 9 bases, with 14 bases between them. CDR1 and CDR2 from the germline V gene are MGHRA and YSYEKL. CDR3 length: 14 residues. The CDR3 is CASSQEAVGLQAFF. In DNA form, the CDR3 reads TGCGCCAGCAGCCAAGAGGCGGTAGGATTGCAAGCTTTCTTT.

The rearrangement joins TRBV7-2 to TRBJ2-1; TRBD2 aligns across 10 bases. The CDR3 spans 16 residues. Germline CDR1 reads SGHTA; CDR2 reads FQGNSA. Trimming cost V 4 bases and J 0 bases; bases outside gene matches: 3. As DNA, the CDR3 is TGTGCCAGCAGCTCGGGACTAGCGCTCTCCTACAATGAGCAGTTCTTC. Translating gives CASSSGLALSYNEQFF.

The chain couples TRBV2 to TRBJ2-3, with a tentative D call TRBD2 (6 bases). CDR3 size: 18 residues. The germline gives CDR1 SNHLY, CDR2 FYNNEI. The V and J ends lost 8 bases and 4 bases respectively, with 28 bases between them. CDR3 sequence: CASSKPWGVLAVADTQYF. The CDR3 coding sequence is TGTGCCAGCTCTAAACCTTGGGGGGTCTTAGCGGTGGCAGATACGCAGTATTTT.

The J gene is TRBJ2-1, the V gene TRBV6-1; 9 nucleotides align to TRBD2. The length of the CDR3 is 17 residues. The junction had 11 bases not matched to a gene; V was cut back by 1 base and J by 7 bases. Germline V gene lookup returns CDR1 MNHNS and CDR2 SASEGT. The CDR3, as DNA: TGTGCCAGCAGTGAAGGGGTCCTAGCGGGATTCTTTAATGAGCAGTTCTTC. Translating gives CASSEGVLAGFFNEQFF.

In the case of this clone: At one end, the junction sequence differs from germline, possibly due to a read error. The chain carries TRBV7-9 and TRBJ2-7; possible D gene TRBD2, 6 bases. CDR3 size: 12 residues. Germline V gene lookup returns CDR1 SEHNR and CDR2 FQNEAQ (reference sequence). The CDR3 is CASSLGQGGPLF. CDR3 nucleotide sequence: TGTGCCAGCAGCTTGGGGCAGGGAGGTCCCCTGTTC.

In regard to this clone: The same CDR3 arises from other DNA sequences in this sample as well. The chain carries TRBV18 and TRBJ1-2; 10 positions agree with TRBD1. The V segment lost 3 bases and the J segment 2 bases; nucleotides outside the gene matches: 0. CDR3 length: 14 residues. Germline CDR1 and CDR2: KGHSH and LQKENI. The CDR3: CASSPGQGNYGYTF. In nucleotides, the CDR3 is TGTGCCAGCTCACCGGGACAGGGGAACTATGGCTACACCTTC.

The CDR3, as DNA: TGTGCCAGAAGCTACCGGACTAGTGGAGTCGGGCTCTACGAGCAGTACTTC. It encodes CARSYRTSGVGLYEQYF. The V gene is TRBV5-3, the J gene TRBJ2-7; 7 positions match TRBD2. TRBV5-3 is designated an ORF whose function remains uncertain. V shed 3 bases and J 3 bases; nucleotides not matched to a gene: 15. The CDR3 covers 17 residues.

The rearrangement uses TRBV10-2 and TRBJ1-4; D is possibly TRBD1 (5 bases). Deletions cut 2 bases from V and 5 bases from J, with 12 bases between. The CDR3 covers 15 residues. The germline CDR1 and CDR2 sequences are WSHSY and SAAADI. The CDR3 protein is CASSEQGARNEKLFF. The CDR3 coding sequence is TGCGCCAGCAGTGAGCAGGGTGCAAGGAATGAAAAACTGTTTTTT.

The chain has TRBV5-1 and TRBJ2-1; TRBD2 might be the D (6 bases). V lost 1 base, J lost 9 bases, and 14 bases lay in between. The germline CDR1 and CDR2 sequences are SGHRS and YFSETQ. The CDR3 spans 14 residues. The CDR3 bases are TGCGCCAGCAGCTTGAGGGAGGCGAGTGGTGAGCAGTTCTTC. Its translation is CASSLREASGEQFF.

The chain has TRBV11-3 and TRBJ2-2; TRBD1 aligns across 10 bases. Germline CDR1 reads SGHNT; CDR2 reads YENEEA. The CDR3 loop spans 17 amino acids. V was clipped by 5 bases and J by 3 bases; unmatched bases: 9. CDR3 coding DNA: TGTGCCAGCAGCCAAGAAGCCGGGACAGGGGACACCGGGGAGCTGTTTTTT. Translating it yields CASSQEAGTGDTGELFF. The full variable domain, with the rest looked up from reference TRBV11-3 and TRBJ2-2, is EAGVVQSPRYKIIEKKQPVAFWCNPISGHNTLYWYLQNLGQGPELLIRYENEEAVDDSQLPKDRFSAERLKGVDSTLKIQPAELGDSAVYLCASSQEAGTGDTGELFFGEGSRLTVL.

V is TRBV24-1 and J is TRBJ2-1; D call uncertain. CDR3 length equals 13 residues. CDR1 and CDR2 from the germline V gene are KGHDR and SFDVKD. Trimming removed 4 bases from V and 8 bases from J, with 11 bases in between. The chain's CDR3 is CATSEPLEDEQFF. The CDR3 DNA reads TGTGCCACCAGTGAGCCCCTAGAGGATGAGCAGTTCTTC.

In its sample, this clone was seen once. The J gene is TRBJ1-6, the V gene TRBV10-3; perhaps TRBD1 as D (5 bases). The length of the CDR3 is 15 residues. V was trimmed by 3 bases and J by 7 bases, leaving 13 bases between them. Germline V gene lookup returns CDR1 ENHRY and CDR2 SYGVKD. The CDR3 DNA is TGTGCCATCAGTGAAAATGGCAGGGCAAATTCACCCCTCCACTTT. Translation: CAISENGRANSPLHF.

V gene TRBV19 combines with J gene TRBJ2-1; possibly TRBD2 for D (6 bases). V lost 5 bases, J lost 3 bases, and 11 bases lay in between. There are 14 residues in the CDR3. The germline gives CDR1 LNHDA, CDR2 SQIVND (reference sequence). CDR3 sequence: CASSFPGLYNEQFF. As DNA, the CDR3 is TGTGCCAGTAGTTTCCCGGGACTCTACAATGAGCAGTTCTTC.